Presented here are 5 T cell receptor beta chains from one specimen sequenced in a study of cytomegalovirus exposure and HLA in healthy donors. TCRdb keeps only in-frame clones here, not all; method: immunoSEQ multiplex PCR. The sample records some 220,000 clones, around nine tenths being singletons. The source material was PBMCs. Receptors originate from a woman younger than 30 in good health and CMV-seronegative.

The chain carries TRBV9 and TRBJ2-1, with TRBD1 as a possible D gene (6 bases). V was trimmed by 4 bases and J by 2 bases, leaving 13 bases between them. The CDR3 is 15 residues long. Germline V gene sequence: CDR1 SGDLS, CDR2 YYNGEE. The CDR3 reads CASSQGRQAYNEQFF. The CDR3 region has the DNA TGTGCCAGCAGCCAAGGGCGACAGGCCTACAATGAGCAGTTCTTC.

V and J are TRBV2 and TRBJ1-1; possible D gene TRBD1, 6 bases. V was clipped by 6 bases and J by 11 bases, with 13 bases between them. CDR1 and CDR2 from the germline V gene are SNHLY and FYNNEI. The CDR3 loop spans 11 amino acids. This chain's CDR3 is CASRQGPMAFF. DNA of the CDR3: TGTGCCAGCAGACAGGGTCCGATGGCTTTCTTT.

The chain recombines TRBV11-2 with TRBJ2-6; 8 bases line up with TRBD1. The CDR3 has 15 residues. With 4 bases clipped from V and 4 bases from J, the junction kept 3 bases outside the gene matches. CDR1 is SGHAT and CDR2 is FQNNGV in the germline V gene. The CDR3 nucleotides are TGTGCCAGCAGCTACAGGGGGGCCGGGGCCAACGTCCTGACTTTC. Amino acids: CASSYRGAGANVLTF. The variable domain in full, with the rest retrieved from reference TRBV11-2 and TRBJ2-6, is EAGVAQSPRYKIIEKRQSVAFWCNPISGHATLYWYQQILGQGPKLLIQFQNNGVVDDSQLPKDRFSAERLKGVDSTLKIQPAKLEDSAVYLCASSYRGAGANVLTFGAGSRLTVL.

The chain is built from TRBV18 and TRBJ1-2; D is perhaps TRBD1 (5 bases). In germline, CDR1 is KGHSH, CDR2 LQKENI. Trimming removed 2 bases from V and 3 bases from J, with 13 bases in between. The length of the CDR3 is 15 residues. The DNA for the CDR3 is TGTGCCAGCTCACCAAATCAGGACACGCACTATGGCTACACCTTC. Translation: CASSPNQDTHYGYTF.

This chain joins TRBV11-2 and TRBJ2-2, with a weak D call TRBD2 (5 bases). Germline V CDR1 and CDR2: SGHAT, FQNNGV. This CDR3 region has 14 residues. V lost 5 bases and J lost 4, with 11 bases in between. The chain's CDR3 is CASSRTFLTGELFF. The CDR3 nucleotides are TGTGCCAGCAGCCGGACTTTTCTCACCGGGGAGCTGTTTTTT.